This entry features one TCR beta chain sequence. The target antigen is unknown. This sample is part of a study of PD-1 blockade in classical Hodgkin lymphoma. Study details: Intravenous nivolumab at 3 mg/kg was given to patients every 2 weeks.

TCRdb's table, derived via immunoSEQ multiplex PCR, lists solely in-frame clones and lacks some. The sample holds tens of thousands of clones, 75% to 85% seen once. No patient escaped relapse after autologous stem cell transplantation, and brentuximab vedotin exposure varied. Patients showed best responses of complete response, partial response or progressive disease. Study-wide points: Those achieving complete response showed baseline diversity like newly diagnosed patients. Healthy donors were reported to have higher baseline TCR diversity than newly diagnosed patients.

Germline loops: CDR1 MGHRA, CDR2 YSYEKL. Germline trimming cut 0 bases from V and 3 bases from J; bases unmatched to any gene: 1. CDR3 length: 15 amino acids. The rearrangement links TRBV4-1 to TRBJ1-5, with 8 bases lining up with TRBD1. This clonotype was obtained from a human donor with classical Hodgkin lymphoma. The input for sequencing was peripheral blood mononuclear cells (PBMCs), taken at baseline. The CDR3 DNA follows: TGCGCCAGCAGCCAAGAGGACAGGGACAATCAGCCCCAGCATTTT. It yields the protein CASSQEDRDNQPQHF.